The rows below give T cell receptor beta chains drawn from one sample of a study of blood T cells in healthy people across ages. TCRdb processed the 5' RACE reads anew with MiXCR; each CDR3 protein has one entry. The data contain some 700,000 distinct CDR3 sequences, 22% of them seen just once; the ten biggest clones take up 22%. The sequenced sample consisted of blood. The receptors shown here come from a man aged 65-85 years in good health. Each CDR3 is given with its conserved first and last residue. The order of the fields is clone size, J gene, D gene, V gene, CDR3 DNA, CDR3 protein. D genes are given only for firm matches. Clone size is stated in some rows and not others, as once, few, many or a class when expanded.

>.|TRBJ2-2|TRBD1|TRBV7-2
TGTGCCAGCAGCTTAGGACGGACAGGTGTCGGGGAGCTGTTTTTT
CASSLGRTGVGELFF
>many|TRBJ2-6|.|TRBV5-1
TGCGCCAGCAGCTTGGTGGCCTCTGGGGCCAACGTCCTGACTTTC
CASSLVASGANVLTF
>few|TRBJ2-1|.|TRBV20-1
TGCAGTGCGCCAGGACATGCGAGCTCCTACAATGAGCAGTTCTTC
CSAPGHASSYNEQFF
>many|TRBJ2-4|.|TRBV29-1
TGCAGCGTTGAAGATGGGAATGGAGACATTCAGTACTTC
CSVEDGNGDIQYF
>.|TRBJ1-2|.|TRBV21-1
.
CASSARQESYGCTF
>few|TRBJ2-3|TRBD1|TRBV6-5
TGTGCCAGCAGGAGTACAGGGGCAGATACGCAGTATTTT
CASRSTGADTQYF
>.|TRBJ2-1|.|TRBV7-7
TGTGCCAGCAACCCTTTCCCCCTCGACAGTGCTCCACCCTACAATGAGCAGTTCTTC
CASNPFPLDSAPPYNEQFF
>.|TRBJ2-1|TRBD2|TRBV20-1
TGCAGTGCCCCGGGACTAGCGGGGGGTACCTACAATGAGCAGTTCTTC
CSAPGLAGGTYNEQFF
>few|TRBJ1-1|TRBD1|TRBV20-1
TGCAGTGCTAGATCGGCAGGGGGCACTGAAGCTTTCTTT
CSARSAGGTEAFF
>.|TRBJ2-3|TRBD2|TRBV12-3/TRBV12-4
TGTGCCATCAGTCTTAGCGGGGGGGTCGACAAGCAGTATTTT
CAISLSGGVDKQYF
>few|TRBJ2-3|.|TRBV20-1
TGCAGTGCTAGATCCGAGGGGTCAGATACGCAGTATTTT
CSARSEGSDTQYF
>.|TRBJ2-7|.|TRBV12-3/TRBV12-4
TGTGCCAGCAGTTTATACGGCGGGGCATACGAGCAGTACTTC
CASSLYGGAYEQYF